This TCR beta chain originates from a study of shared clonotypes between healthy human individuals. Study observations and caveats: Sharing across several donors was seen in roughly 5% of naive CD4 clonotypes. Naive subsets tended to show greater estimated richness than memory subsets.

Sequencing was performed with immunoSEQ multiplex PCR; in TCRdb, only in-frame clones are kept and a portion is missing. The table has under 850,000 clones, 80% to 95% seen once. This clone was counted once. The antigen remains unidentified. With 4 bases clipped from V and 4 bases from J, the junction kept 13 bases outside the gene matches. Germline V lookup: CDR1 SGHDT, CDR2 YYEEEE. The CDR3 consists of 16 residues. As defined, naive CD8 cells were CD45RO-negative and positively selected for CCR7, with terminally differentiated effector memory CD45RA+ cells excluded. Specimen: naive CD8+ T cells sorted from blood. The chain combines TRBV5-6 with TRBJ1-1; TRBD1 agrees at 7 bases. The receptor was derived from a man under 40 in good health. The DNA for the CDR3 is TGTGCCAGCAGCAGCAACCAACAGGGGAGGGGCACTGAAGCTTTCTTT. Protein product: CASSSNQQGRGTEAFF.